This T cell receptor (beta chain) was recorded in a study of metastatic and nonmetastatic thyroid tumors. No patient received treatment before thyroid surgery. CDR3 length: 14 residues. Trimming removed 7 bases from V and 4 bases from J, with 16 bases in between. Per the authors' pipeline: The authors used CDR3 differences across clinicopathological groups to build a distant-metastasis classifier for papillary thyroid cancer. From the PCR reads, TCRdb re-called clones with MiXCR. The V and J calls and clone size come from TCRdb's table, not from the authors' own analysis. The table lists approximately 35,000 clones, roughly a sixth of them singletons.

The material sequenced was blood. The TCR was taken from a male donor with papillary thyroid cancer or a benign thyroid nodule (not recorded which). Some clones in this sample may be carry-over from other donors' samples. The rearrangement links TRBV12-3 or TRBV12-4 to TRBJ1-2; no clear D gene. The DNA for the CDR3 is TGTGCCAGCAACTCTGGAGAGTCCCGCTATGGCTACACCTTC. Protein sequence: CASNSGESRYGYTF.